This is a list of T cell receptor beta chains from one sample in a study of blood T cell repertoires in COVID-19. Some clones are missing from TCRdb's copy, which holds only in-frame ones; the method was immunoSEQ multiplex PCR. The table lists fewer than 250,000 clones, about four fifths of them singletons. What was sequenced was peripheral blood. These receptor sequences come from a man aged 60 to 75 with acute or convalescent COVID-19. The CDR3 runs from the conserved cysteine through the conserved F or W. A D gene is named only where the DNA matches it firmly. Not all rows give a size; the values are once, few, many and, for expanded clones, a class.

abundance | d_gene | len | j_gene | v_gene | CDR3aa | CDR3nt
NA | NA | 15 | TRBJ1-4 | TRBV25-1 | CASKRQGTVEEKLFF | TGTGCCAGCAAGAGGCAGGGGACGGTCGAAGAAAAACTGTTTTTT
few | NA | 16 | TRBJ1-5 | TRBV3-1/TRBV3-2 | CASSQAGSGCNQPQHF | TGTGCCAGCAGCCAAGCTGGCAGCGGATGCAATCAGCCCCAGCATTTT
NA | NA | 16 | TRBJ1-5 | TRBV6-1 | CASSEERQYSNQPQHF | TGTGCCAGCAGTGAAGAAAGACAGTATAGCAATCAGCCCCAGCATTTT
few | NA | 13 | TRBJ1-5 | TRBV30 | CAWSVQSNQPQHF | TGTGCCTGGAGTGTACAGAGCAATCAGCCCCAGCATTTT
many | NA | 18 | TRBJ2-2 | TRBV24-1 | CATSDFGIWAPSTGELFF | TGTGCCACCAGTGATTTTGGTATCTGGGCGCCCTCCACCGGGGAGCTGTTTTTT
NA | TRBD1 | 13 | TRBJ1-1 | TRBV2 | CASKGQGNTEAFF | TGTGCCAGCAAAGGACAGGGGAACACTGAAGCTTTCTTT
NA | TRBD1 | 16 | TRBJ1-3 | TRBV7-9 | CASSPPGQGSGNTIYF | TGTGCCAGCAGCCCCCCGGGACAGGGCTCTGGAAACACCATATATTTT
NA | TRBD1 | 14 | TRBJ2-7 | TRBV12-5 | CASGYNRGHGEQYF | TGTGCTAGTGGCTATAACAGGGGGCATGGGGAGCAGTACTTC
NA | TRBD1 | 15 | TRBJ1-6 | TRBV27 | CASSPSDRDNSPLHF | TGTGCCAGCAGTCCATCGGACAGGGACAATTCACCCCTCCACTTT
NA | TRBD2 | 15 | TRBJ2-2 | TRBV2 | CASSEETSGTGELFF | TGTGCCAGCAGTGAAGAGACTAGCGGGACCGGGGAGCTGTTTTTT
NA | TRBD1 | 15 | TRBJ1-2 | TRBV7-8 | CASSPRQGADYGYTF | TGTGCCAGCAGCCCAAGACAGGGGGCCGACTATGGCTACACCTTC
NA | TRBD1 | 15 | TRBJ1-1 | TRBV4-1 | CASSQGTNPGQGRFF | TGCGCCAGCAGCCAAGGAACGAACCCGGGACAGGGTAGATTCTTT
NA | NA | 13 | TRBJ1-1 | TRBV19 | CASTSFQGTEAFF | TGTGCCAGTACCTCGTTCCAGGGCACTGAAGCTTTCTTT
NA | TRBD1 | 15 | TRBJ2-1 | TRBV6-4 | CASSGVRGRRNEQFF | TGTGCCAGCAGTGGGGTCAGGGGGCGCCGGAATGAGCAGTTCTTC
once | TRBD2 | 15 | TRBJ2-1 | TRBV7-3 | CASSLLGLVGYEQFF | TGTGCCAGCAGCTTACTGGGACTAGTTGGCTATGAGCAGTTCTTC
NA | TRBD1 | 14 | TRBJ1-2 | TRBV28 | CASSPPDRERGYTF | TGTGCCAGCAGTCCCCCAGACAGGGAGAGGGGCTACACCTTC